The 7 T cell receptor beta chains presented below share a single source sample, sequenced in a study of cytomegalovirus exposure and HLA in healthy donors. The PCR employed 60 Vbeta primers together with 13 Jbeta primers. Sequencing used immunoSEQ multiplex PCR; TCRdb keeps in-frame clones, though not all of them. The data contain 150,000 or so clones, 75% of them seen just once; the ten biggest clones take up around 11%. Sequenced input: PBMCs. These receptors were obtained from a young man in good health and CMV-seropositive.

J is TRBJ1-2 and V is TRBV5-5, with 11 positions matching TRBD1. Losses at the gene ends were 3 bases for V and 2 bases for J; bases not matched to a gene: 9. The CDR3 runs to 17 residues. CDR1 and CDR2 (germline): SGHKS, YYEKEE (reference sequence). The CDR3 region has the DNA TGTGCCAGCAGCTCTATCGCCGGGACAGGGGGAAACTATGGCTACACCTTC. Protein: CASSSIAGTGGNYGYTF.

As regards this clone: Relative to the germline gene, one junction end is altered; a read error may explain this. The CDR3: CASSTGTSVGETQYF. The CDR3 DNA follows: TGTGCTAGCAGCACAGGGACTAGCGTGGGAGAGACCCAGTACTTC. The V gene is TRBV7-7, the J gene TRBJ2-5, with 10 bases aligning to TRBD2. The CDR3 is 15 amino acids. The germline V gene has CDR1 SSHAT and CDR2 FNYEAQ (reference sequence).

DNA of the CDR3: TGTGCCAGCAGCCCGGGACGGGGGAAACTGTTTTTT. Its protein product is CASSPGRGKLFF. The chain is built from TRBV5-6 and TRBJ1-4; perhaps TRBD1 as D (5 bases). This CDR3 spans 12 amino acids. V was pared by 4 bases and J by 11 bases, with 12 bases between. Germline assignment: CDR1 SGHDT and CDR2 YYEEEE. Full variable domain (remainder filled in from reference TRBV5-6 and TRBJ1-4): DAGVTQSPTHLIKTRGQQVTLRCSPKSGHDTVSWYQQALGQGPQFIFQYYEEEERQRGNFPDRFSGHQFPNYSSELNVNALLLGDSALYLCASSPGRGKLFFGSGTQLSVL.

The chain combines TRBV28 with TRBJ1-5; a weak D match, TRBD1 (5 bases). Trimming took 7 bases from V and 2 from J, leaving 15 bases between them. The germline V gene encodes CDR1 MDHEN and CDR2 SYDVKM. The CDR3 is 15 amino acids. The CDR3 spells CASTPRGEGNQPQHF. In DNA form, the CDR3 reads TGTGCCAGCACACCTAGGGGCGAGGGCAATCAGCCCCAGCATTTT.

The J gene is TRBJ2-3, the V gene TRBV29-1; D might be TRBD2 (7 bases). Germline lookup yields CDR1 SQVTM and CDR2 ANQGSEA. V was shortened by 1 base and J by 1 base, with 18 bases between the two germline ends. This CDR3 has 17 amino acids. For the CDR3, the DNA is TGCAGCGTTGAAGGGTCCTTTGGGCGGGGGCGCACAGATACGCAGTATTTT. Protein: CSVEGSFGRGRTDTQYF.

J is TRBJ2-2 and V is TRBV6-5; 8 nucleotides line up with TRBD2. In germline, CDR1 is MNHEY, CDR2 SVGAGI. With 6 bases clipped from V and 6 bases from J, the junction kept 9 bases outside the gene matches. The CDR3 runs to 15 residues. CDR3 in amino acids: CASRSLSGNPGELFF. The CDR3 nucleotides are TGTGCCAGCAGAAGCCTTAGCGGGAATCCCGGGGAGCTGTTTTTT.

The chain joins TRBV27 to TRBJ2-3, with 7 bases matching TRBD2. Germline CDR1 and CDR2: MNHEY and SMNVEV (reference sequence). The CDR3 extends over 14 amino acids. With V trimmed by 6 bases and J by 4 bases, 7 bases remained unmatched. CDR3 sequence (DNA): TGTGCCAGCAGGGAGGGGAGGGAGTCAGATACGCAGTATTTT. Protein product: CASREGRESDTQYF.